The T cell receptor (beta chain) under discussion was sequenced for a study of blood T cells in healthy people across ages. Looking at the study overall: For every two T cells, template switching captured about one barcoded beta molecule.

General study findings and limits: Investigators treated diversity estimates from one million T cells as underestimates.

Primers used in a second PCR of about 7 to 11 cycles were a sample-barcoded 5' primer and a J-beta primer mix. TCRdb analysed the 5' RACE reads with MiXCR anew, one entry per CDR3 protein. The repertoire holds 1,300,000 or so distinct CDR3 sequences, with almost 60% as singletons. For this clonotype: The target antigen is unknown.

CDR1 is DFQATT, CDR2 SNEGSKA, per germline (reference sequence). The CDR3 runs 16 residues. V lost 4 bases and J 3 bases, leaving 19 bases between the germline ends. What was sequenced was blood. The genes are TRBV20-1 and TRBJ2-1, with a tentative D call TRBD1 (6 bases). This TCR was sampled from a man aged 18 to 35 in good health. The CDR3 is CSANLQRDNFYNEQFF. CDR3 coding DNA: TGCAGTGCTAATCTGCAACGGGACAACTTCTACAATGAGCAGTTCTTC.